Listed below are T cell receptor beta chains from one sample, sequenced in a study of blood T cells in healthy people across ages. Via MiXCR, TCRdb re-called the 5' RACE reads, giving one row per CDR3 protein. The repertoire holds 1.5 million to 2 million distinct CDR3 sequences, with roughly 43% as singletons. Sequenced material: blood. Every receptor here comes from a human donor in good health. The CDR3 runs from the conserved cysteine through the conserved F or W. The order of the fields is D gene, V gene, clone size, CDR3 length, J gene, CDR3 protein, CDR3 DNA. The D gene is left open where the match is weak. Size is omitted from some rows. Given values are once, few, many or a class for expanded clones.

d_gene: -; v_gene: TRBV20-1; abundance: -; len: 11; j_gene: TRBJ2-7; CDR3aa: CSVPGPYEQYF; CDR3nt: TGCAGTGTCCCGGGCCCCTACGAGCAGTACTTC
d_gene: -; v_gene: TRBV29-1; abundance: -; len: 15; j_gene: TRBJ1-4; CDR3aa: CSAGPLGATNEKLFF; CDR3nt: TGCAGCGCCGGACCCCTTGGAGCAACTAATGAAAAACTGTTTTTT
d_gene: -; v_gene: TRBV15; abundance: -; len: 15; j_gene: TRBJ2-3; CDR3aa: CATSRGPRGGDTQYF; CDR3nt: TGTGCCACCAGCAGAGGCCCTCGAGGTGGAGATACGCAGTATTTT
d_gene: -; v_gene: TRBV5-6; abundance: -; len: 13; j_gene: TRBJ2-7; CDR3aa: CASSLNRPDEQYF; CDR3nt: TGTGCCAGCAGCTTGAATCGGCCGGACGAGCAGTACTTC
d_gene: -; v_gene: TRBV29-1; abundance: few; len: 14; j_gene: TRBJ2-3; CDR3aa: CSVGSGVATDTQYF; CDR3nt: TGCAGCGTTGGATCCGGGGTAGCCACAGATACGCAGTATTTT
d_gene: -; v_gene: TRBV18; abundance: -; len: 16; j_gene: TRBJ1-6; CDR3aa: CASSPQTPVRNSPLHF; CDR3nt: TGTGCCAGCTCACCACAGACACCCGTCAGAAATTCACCCCTCCACTTT
d_gene: -; v_gene: TRBV5-1; abundance: -; len: 14; j_gene: TRBJ1-2; CDR3aa: CASRDTRNVYGYTF; CDR3nt: TGCGCCAGCAGAGACACACGGAACGTCTATGGCTACACCTTC
d_gene: -; v_gene: TRBV19; abundance: -; len: 15; j_gene: TRBJ2-3; CDR3aa: CASSNGIGGTDTQYF; CDR3nt: TGTGCCAGTAGTAATGGTATAGGGGGAACAGATACGCAGTATTTT
d_gene: -; v_gene: TRBV4-3; abundance: -; len: 18; j_gene: TRBJ1-5; CDR3aa: CASSQDVGAGARNQPQHF; CDR3nt: TGCGCCAGCAGCCAAGATGTGGGTGCGGGGGCGCGAAATCAGCCCCAGCATTTT
d_gene: -; v_gene: TRBV11-2; abundance: -; len: 17; j_gene: TRBJ2-5; CDR3aa: CASHQNEGAAPQETQYF; CDR3nt: TGTGCCAGCCATCAAAATGAGGGAGCAGCCCCACAAGAGACCCAGTACTTC
d_gene: TRBD1; v_gene: TRBV4-3; abundance: -; len: 13; j_gene: TRBJ1-4; CDR3aa: CASSRTGEEKLFF; CDR3nt: TGCGCCAGCAGCCGGACAGGGGAAGAAAAACTGTTTTTT
d_gene: TRBD1; v_gene: TRBV7-2; abundance: -; len: 16; j_gene: TRBJ1-3; CDR3aa: CASSPGGRGPGNTIYF; CDR3nt: TGTGCCAGCAGCCCAGGGGGCCGGGGACCTGGAAACACCATATATTTT
d_gene: -; v_gene: TRBV6-1; abundance: few; len: 15; j_gene: TRBJ1-2; CDR3aa: CASSDQNRARYGYTF; CDR3nt: TGTGCCAGCAGTGACCAAAACAGGGCACGCTATGGCTACACCTTC
d_gene: TRBD1; v_gene: TRBV12-3/TRBV12-4; abundance: -; len: 15; j_gene: TRBJ2-4; CDR3aa: CASTPSRGAKNIQYF; CDR3nt: TGTGCCAGCACCCCATCCAGGGGGGCCAAAAACATTCAGTACTTC
d_gene: -; v_gene: TRBV7-3; abundance: -; len: 13; j_gene: TRBJ2-5; CDR3aa: CASSLYEQETQYF; CDR3nt: TGTGCCAGCAGCTTATACGAACAAGAGACCCAGTACTTC
d_gene: -; v_gene: TRBV7-3; abundance: -; len: 14; j_gene: TRBJ2-3; CDR3aa: CATAGGDPRDTQYF; CDR3nt: TGTGCCACCGCAGGGGGGGATCCCAGGGATACGCAGTATTTT
d_gene: TRBD1; v_gene: TRBV6-1; abundance: -; len: 13; j_gene: TRBJ1-2; CDR3aa: CASSDRGNYGYTF; CDR3nt: TGTGCCAGCAGTGACAGGGGGAACTATGGCTACACCTTC
d_gene: TRBD1; v_gene: TRBV6-5; abundance: -; len: 14; j_gene: TRBJ2-7; CDR3aa: CASSYVRGQGEQYF; CDR3nt: TGTGCCAGCAGTTATGTCAGGGGGCAGGGGGAGCAGTACTTC
d_gene: -; v_gene: TRBV6-5; abundance: once; len: 15; j_gene: TRBJ2-7; CDR3aa: CASNPRGSSYNEQYF; CDR3nt: TGTGCCAGCAACCCAAGGGGAAGCTCCTACAATGAGCAGTACTTC
d_gene: -; v_gene: TRBV20-1; abundance: -; len: 13; j_gene: TRBJ1-1; CDR3aa: CSARTVMNTEAFF; CDR3nt: TGCAGTGCTAGGACCGTAATGAACACTGAAGCTTTCTTT
d_gene: TRBD2; v_gene: TRBV12-3/TRBV12-4; abundance: -; len: 18; j_gene: TRBJ2-4; CDR3aa: CASSSGLAGGGAKNIQYF; CDR3nt: TGTGCCAGCAGTTCGGGACTAGCGGGGGGAGGGGCCAAAAACATTCAGTACTTC
d_gene: -; v_gene: TRBV9; abundance: once; len: 14; j_gene: TRBJ2-5; CDR3aa: CASSVLPGQETQYF; CDR3nt: TGTGCCAGCAGCGTATTACCGGGCCAAGAGACCCAGTACTTC
d_gene: -; v_gene: TRBV4-3; abundance: -; len: 14; j_gene: TRBJ2-5; CDR3aa: CASSQVDDPGTQYF; CDR3nt: TGCGCCAGCAGCCAAGTGGACGACCCAGGCACCCAGTACTTC
d_gene: TRBD1; v_gene: TRBV6-5; abundance: few; len: 14; j_gene: TRBJ1-2; CDR3aa: CASSTGGLIYGYTF; CDR3nt: TGTGCCAGCAGTACAGGGGGTCTCATCTATGGCTACACCTTC
d_gene: TRBD2; v_gene: TRBV20-1; abundance: many; len: 14; j_gene: TRBJ2-4; CDR3aa: CSAIAGADLNIQYF; CDR3nt: TGCAGTGCAATAGCGGGGGCTGACCTAAACATTCAGTACTTC
d_gene: TRBD2; v_gene: TRBV5-1; abundance: few; len: 17; j_gene: TRBJ2-1; CDR3aa: CASSLYFPGTRNETQFF; CDR3nt: TGCGCCAGCAGCCTTTATTTTCCCGGGACTAGGAATGAGACCCAGTTCTTC
d_gene: -; v_gene: TRBV29-1; abundance: -; len: 13; j_gene: TRBJ1-2; CDR3aa: CSGGSDSLYGYTF; CDR3nt: TGCAGCGGCGGGTCCGACTCCCTTTATGGCTACACCTTC
d_gene: TRBD2; v_gene: TRBV12-3/TRBV12-4; abundance: -; len: 15; j_gene: TRBJ2-5; CDR3aa: CASSASGGPQETQYF; CDR3nt: TGTGCCAGCAGTGCTAGCGGGGGGCCACAAGAGACCCAGTACTTC
d_gene: -; v_gene: TRBV29-1; abundance: few; len: 13; j_gene: TRBJ1-1; CDR3aa: CSVTRERGTEAFF; CDR3nt: TGCAGCGTAACTCGGGAGCGGGGGACTGAAGCTTTCTTT
d_gene: -; v_gene: TRBV11-2; abundance: -; len: 16; j_gene: TRBJ2-7; CDR3aa: CASSLDYGENHYEQYF; CDR3nt: TGTGCCAGCAGCTTAGACTATGGAGAAAACCACTACGAGCAGTACTTC
d_gene: -; v_gene: TRBV4-1; abundance: -; len: 12; j_gene: TRBJ1-2; CDR3aa: CASSQVYGGHTF; CDR3nt: TGCGCCAGCAGCCAAGTATACGGGGGCCACACCTTC
d_gene: -; v_gene: TRBV12-3/TRBV12-4; abundance: few; len: 19; j_gene: TRBJ2-6; CDR3aa: CASSSGPGLTSSGANVLTF; CDR3nt: TGTGCCAGCAGTTCGGGACCGGGACTGACGAGCTCTGGGGCCAACGTCCTGACTTTC
d_gene: TRBD2; v_gene: TRBV28; abundance: few; len: 14; j_gene: TRBJ2-4; CDR3aa: CASSFRLAENIQYF; CDR3nt: TGTGCCAGCAGTTTCCGGCTAGCGGAAAACATTCAGTACTTC
d_gene: TRBD2; v_gene: TRBV7-6; abundance: few; len: 16; j_gene: TRBJ2-7; CDR3aa: CASSSISGGIGNEQYF; CDR3nt: TGTGCCAGCAGCTCCATAAGCGGGGGGATTGGAAACGAGCAGTACTTC
d_gene: TRBD1; v_gene: TRBV5-1; abundance: few; len: 15; j_gene: TRBJ1-1; CDR3aa: CASSGTTGGSTEAFF; CDR3nt: TGCGCCAGCAGCGGAACGACAGGGGGAAGCACTGAAGCTTTCTTT
d_gene: -; v_gene: TRBV2; abundance: -; len: 17; j_gene: TRBJ2-3; CDR3aa: CASSDTVREAYTDTQYF; CDR3nt: TGTGCCAGCAGCGACACAGTCAGAGAAGCTTACACAGATACGCAGTATTTT
d_gene: TRBD2; v_gene: TRBV6-2/TRBV6-3; abundance: -; len: 15; j_gene: TRBJ2-1; CDR3aa: CATTLAGGNYNEQFF; CDR3nt: TGTGCCACCACCCTAGCGGGGGGAAACTACAATGAGCAGTTCTTC
d_gene: TRBD1; v_gene: TRBV4-3; abundance: many; len: 13; j_gene: TRBJ1-2; CDR3aa: CASSQGQGDGYTF; CDR3nt: TGTGCCAGCAGCCAAGGACAGGGGGACGGCTACACCTTC
d_gene: -; v_gene: TRBV7-9; abundance: -; len: 16; j_gene: TRBJ2-7; CDR3aa: CASSPRQGGGLYEQYF; CDR3nt: TGTGCCAGCAGTCCCCGACAGGGAGGTGGGCTATACGAGCAGTACTTC
d_gene: -; v_gene: TRBV7-2; abundance: few; len: 14; j_gene: TRBJ1-2; CDR3aa: CASSFDFRDGGYTF; CDR3nt: TGTGCCAGCAGCTTTGACTTCCGGGACGGTGGCTACACCTTC
d_gene: -; v_gene: TRBV4-1; abundance: -; len: 17; j_gene: TRBJ2-6; CDR3aa: CASSLALPGSGANVLTF; CDR3nt: TGCGCCAGCAGCCTGGCCCTTCCCGGCTCTGGGGCCAACGTCCTGACTTTC
d_gene: -; v_gene: TRBV27; abundance: few; len: 16; j_gene: TRBJ2-3; CDR3aa: CASSPRLVGPTDTQYF; CDR3nt: TGTGCCAGCAGTCCCAGACTAGTGGGGCCCACAGATACGCAGTATTTT
d_gene: TRBD1; v_gene: TRBV6-6; abundance: -; len: 15; j_gene: TRBJ2-1; CDR3aa: CASSPPGTGNNEQFF; CDR3nt: TGTGCCAGCAGCCCACCCGGGACAGGGAACAATGAGCAGTTCTTC
d_gene: -; v_gene: TRBV7-6; abundance: -; len: 14; j_gene: TRBJ1-4; CDR3aa: CASSSPGIDEKLFF; CDR3nt: TGTGCCAGCAGCTCGCCAGGGATTGATGAAAAACTGTTTTTT
d_gene: TRBD2; v_gene: TRBV20-1; abundance: -; len: 14; j_gene: TRBJ2-5; CDR3aa: CSARDGGDQETQYF; CDR3nt: TGCAGTGCTAGAGATGGGGGGGACCAAGAGACCCAGTACTTC
d_gene: TRBD1; v_gene: TRBV28; abundance: -; len: 14; j_gene: TRBJ1-2; CDR3aa: CASRTTGGDYGYTF; CDR3nt: TGTGCCAGCAGGACAACAGGGGGCGACTATGGCTACACCTTC